This T cell receptor beta chain is drawn from a study of PD-L1 blockade in urothelial cancer. Study-wide background: Anywhere from 0 to 3 prior chemotherapy regimens had been received by patients.

Time point here: pretreatment peripheral blood. The length of the CDR3 is 14 residues. Trimming removed 2 bases at V and 3 bases at J, with 10 bases between. CDR1 KGHSH and CDR2 LQKENI come from the germline V gene. Using immunoSEQ multiplex PCR, the repertoire was profiled, and TCRdb retains in-frame clones only, with some absent. The sample lists under 95,000 clones, 80% to 85% occurring once. The rearrangement uses TRBV18 and TRBJ1-1; maybe TRBD1 (5 bases). Sequences were derived from PBMCs, sampled around atezolizumab (anti-PD-L1) treatment. The receptor's source is a man aged 60 to 69 with urothelial cancer. The CDR3, as DNA: TGTGCCAGCTCACCATTACAAGGGGACACTGAAGCTTTCTTT. Its translation is CASSPLQGDTEAFF.